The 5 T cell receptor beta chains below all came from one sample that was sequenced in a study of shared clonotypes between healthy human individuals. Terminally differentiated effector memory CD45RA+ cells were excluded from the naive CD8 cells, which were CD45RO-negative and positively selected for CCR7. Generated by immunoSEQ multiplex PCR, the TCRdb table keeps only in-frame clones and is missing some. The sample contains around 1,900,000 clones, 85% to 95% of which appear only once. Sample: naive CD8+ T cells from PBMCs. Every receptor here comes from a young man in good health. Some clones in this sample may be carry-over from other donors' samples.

This chain's CDR3 is CASSAPGRYTDTQYF. In DNA form, the CDR3 reads TGTGCCAGCAGCGCCCCTGGGCGATACACAGATACGCAGTATTTT. V usage is TRBV9 and J usage is TRBJ2-3; unclear D gene. This CDR3 has 15 amino acids. Germline lookup yields CDR1 SGDLS and CDR2 YYNGEE. Trimming left V 3 bases short and J 2 bases short, with 13 bases between.

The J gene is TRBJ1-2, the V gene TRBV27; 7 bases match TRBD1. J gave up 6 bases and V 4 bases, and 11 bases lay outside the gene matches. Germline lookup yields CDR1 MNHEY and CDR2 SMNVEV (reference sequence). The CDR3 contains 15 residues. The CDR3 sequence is CASSSSLTGSNGYTF. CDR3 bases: TGTGCCAGCAGTTCATCCCTGACAGGGTCCAATGGCTACACCTTC.

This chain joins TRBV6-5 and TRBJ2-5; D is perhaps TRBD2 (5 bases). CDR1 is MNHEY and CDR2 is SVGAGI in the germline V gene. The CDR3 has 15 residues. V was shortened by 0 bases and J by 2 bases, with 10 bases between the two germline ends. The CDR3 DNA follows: TGTGCCAGCAGTTACTCGAGGACTCGTCAAGAGACCCAGTACTTC. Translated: CASSYSRTRQETQYF.

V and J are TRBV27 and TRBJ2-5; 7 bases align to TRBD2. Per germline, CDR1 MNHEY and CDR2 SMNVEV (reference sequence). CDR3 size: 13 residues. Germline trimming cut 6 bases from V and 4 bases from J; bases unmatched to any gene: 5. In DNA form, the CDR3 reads TGTGCCAGCAGCGGGGGGTTTGGAGAGACCCAGTACTTC. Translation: CASSGGFGETQYF.

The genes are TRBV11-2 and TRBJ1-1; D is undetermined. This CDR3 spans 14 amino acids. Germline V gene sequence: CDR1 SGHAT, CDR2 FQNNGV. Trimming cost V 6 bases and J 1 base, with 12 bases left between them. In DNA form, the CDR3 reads TGTGCCAGCAGACTACAAGGGTGGAACACTGAAGCTTTCTTT. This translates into CASRLQGWNTEAFF.